Presented here are 11 T cell receptor beta chains from one specimen sequenced in a study of blood T cell repertoires in COVID-19. Profiling relied on immunoSEQ multiplex PCR, and the TCRdb table lists in-frame clones only, not all of them. The table records 300,000 or so clones, about 90% of them present only once. The sequencing sample was made of peripheral blood. The receptors originated from a woman in her twenties or thirties with COVID-19, enrolled during active disease.

V is TRBV20-1 and J is TRBJ1-1; D not resolved. CDR1 is DFQATT, CDR2 SNEGSKA, per germline (reference sequence). Trimming pared 4 bases from V and 9 bases from J, leaving 12 bases between. This CDR3 region has 11 residues. This CDR3 reads CSATRPVQAFF. CDR3 sequence (DNA): TGCAGTGCTACCAGGCCAGTGCAAGCTTTCTTT.

CDR3 coding DNA: TGCAGTGCTAGACAGGGGAGTAAAGCTTTCTTT. It codes for CSARQGSKAFF. The rearrangement joins TRBV20-1 to TRBJ1-1; D is perhaps TRBD1 (6 bases). Germline V gives CDR1 DFQATT, CDR2 SNEGSKA (reference sequence). Trimming shortened V by 2 bases and J by 9 bases, and 10 bases separated the two germline ends. This CDR3 comprises 11 residues.

This chain connects TRBV29-1 to TRBJ1-1; D might be TRBD1 (5 bases). Germline CDR1 is SQVTM and CDR2 is ANQGSEA. The CDR3 covers 13 residues. Trimming removed 2 bases from V and 5 bases from J, with 12 bases in between. CDR3 in DNA: TGCAGCGTTGAACTAGGGGTTCGAACTGAAGCTTTCTTT. Amino acids: CSVELGVRTEAFF.

The V gene is TRBV6-1, the J gene TRBJ1-2; 11 nucleotides align to TRBD1. Germline assignment: CDR1 MNHNS and CDR2 SASEGT. Trimming cost V 0 bases and J 8 bases; bases outside gene matches: 8. The CDR3 runs to 16 residues. CDR3 DNA sequence: TGTGCCAGCAGTGAAGCAATTGGACAGGGGGCGAGGGGCTACACCTTC. It yields the protein CASSEAIGQGARGYTF.

The chain links TRBV11-2 to TRBJ1-1; D remains ambiguous. Trimming shortened V by 1 base and J by 6 bases, and 12 bases separated the two germline ends. CDR1 SGHAT and CDR2 FQNNGV come from the germline V gene. CDR3 length: 14 amino acids. The CDR3 DNA follows: TGTGCCAGCAGCTTAGCCGGTGCGGGCGCTGAAGCTTTCTTT. It encodes CASSLAGAGAEAFF.

This clone was seen once. This chain connects TRBV30 to TRBJ2-4, with D perhaps matching TRBD2 (7 bases). The CDR3 is 15 residues long. Germline-derived CDR1 and CDR2 are GTSNPN and SVGIG (reference sequence). V was trimmed by 4 bases and J by 3 bases, leaving 16 bases between them. CDR3 DNA: TGTGCCTGGAACAAGGGGGGGTCAGGCAAAAACATTCAGTACTTC. It is translated as CAWNKGGSGKNIQYF.

The J gene is TRBJ2-1, the V gene TRBV12-3 or TRBV12-4, with D uncertain. V gave up 6 bases and J gave up 5 bases, with 11 bases separating them. The CDR3 is 13 amino acids. CDR3 sequence reads: CASSPLKNNEQFF. CDR3 in DNA: TGTGCCAGCAGCCCACTCAAGAACAATGAGCAGTTCTTC.

The chain employs TRBV5-1 and TRBJ2-3; 9 bases are a match to TRBD1. In germline, CDR1 is SGHRS, CDR2 YFSETQ. This CDR3 region has 17 residues. The V segment lost 1 base and the J segment 3 bases; nucleotides outside the gene matches: 9. CDR3 region: CASSLRGSGQGTDTQYF. CDR3 sequence (DNA): TGCGCCAGCAGCTTGCGAGGTTCGGGACAGGGAACAGATACGCAGTATTTT. The variable domain in full, completed from reference TRBV5-1 and TRBJ2-3, reads KAGVTQTPRYLIKTRGQQVTLSCSPISGHRSVSWYQQTPGQGLQFLFEYFSETQRNKGNFPGRFSGRQFSNSRSEMNVSTLELGDSALYLCASSLRGSGQGTDTQYFGPGTRLTVL.

CDR3 sequence reads: CASSRRTGERGANVLTF. CDR3 in DNA: TGTGCCAGCAGCCGAAGAACAGGGGAGAGGGGGGCCAACGTCCTGACTTTC. The chain has TRBV7-9 and TRBJ2-6; 7 bases fit TRBD1. J lost 4 bases, V lost 5 bases, and 11 bases had no gene match. From germline, CDR1 is SEHNR and CDR2 FQNEAQ (reference sequence). There are 17 residues in the CDR3.

The V call is TRBV5-1, the J call TRBJ2-1, with 9 positions matching TRBD1. This CDR3 has 15 residues. CDR1 is SGHRS, CDR2 YFSETQ, per germline. J was trimmed by 3 bases and V by 3 bases; bases with no gene match: 4. The CDR3 bases are TGCGCCAGCAGCTCGCCGGGACAGGGCTACAATGAGCAGTTCTTC. Encoded protein: CASSSPGQGYNEQFF.

J is TRBJ1-5 and V is TRBV5-1, with D maybe TRBD1 (5 bases). Trimming left V 1 base short and J 1 base short, with 9 bases between. Germline CDR1 reads SGHRS; CDR2 reads YFSETQ. CDR3 length equals 15 residues. In nucleotides, the CDR3 is TGCGCCAGCAGCTTGAGGGGTTCAAGCAATCAGCCCCAGCATTTT. It specifies CASSLRGSSNQPQHF.